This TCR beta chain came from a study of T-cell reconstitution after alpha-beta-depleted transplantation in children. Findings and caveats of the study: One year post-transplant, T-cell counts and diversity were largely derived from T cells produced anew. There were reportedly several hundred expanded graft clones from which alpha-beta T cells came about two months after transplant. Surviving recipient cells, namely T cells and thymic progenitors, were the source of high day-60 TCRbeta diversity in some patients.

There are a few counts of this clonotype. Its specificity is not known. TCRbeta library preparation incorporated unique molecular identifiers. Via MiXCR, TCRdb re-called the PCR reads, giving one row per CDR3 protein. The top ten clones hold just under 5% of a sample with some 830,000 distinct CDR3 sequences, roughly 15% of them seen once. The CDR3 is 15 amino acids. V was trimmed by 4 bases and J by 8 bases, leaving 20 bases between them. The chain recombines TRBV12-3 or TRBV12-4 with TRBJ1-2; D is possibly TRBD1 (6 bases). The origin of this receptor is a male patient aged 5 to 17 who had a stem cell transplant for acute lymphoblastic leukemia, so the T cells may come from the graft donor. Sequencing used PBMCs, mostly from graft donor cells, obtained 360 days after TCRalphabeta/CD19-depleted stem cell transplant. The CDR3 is CASSSTRQAPGGYTF. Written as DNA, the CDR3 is TGTGCCAGCAGTTCAACTAGACAGGCGCCGGGCGGCTACACCTTC.